What follows are 26 T cell receptor beta chains derived from one specimen sequenced in a study of identical twins. TCRdb called the 5' RACE reads again in MiXCR, with one record for every CDR3 protein. The sample records hundreds of thousands of distinct CDR3 sequences, approximately 25% being singletons. This same sample was also taken into another study, of T cells expressing NK-cell markers.

Sequencing used CD4+ T cells sorted from blood. These receptor sequences come from a woman younger than 30 in good health.

This clonotype has just a few counts. The V and J genes are TRBV5-1 and TRBJ2-2; 11 bases align to TRBD1. J lost 6 bases, V lost 4 bases, and 5 bases had no gene match. Per the germline V gene, CDR1 is SGHRS and CDR2 is YFSETQ. The CDR3 consists of 15 residues. The CDR3 here is CASSRTGGAAGELFF. The CDR3 DNA follows: TGCGCCAGCAGCCGGACAGGGGGCGCGGCCGGGGAGCTGTTTTTT.

This clonotype has a handful of counts. This sequence joins TRBV5-5 and TRBJ2-1; no reliable D call. Trimming removed 6 bases at V and 2 bases at J, with 12 bases between. CDR3 length equals 14 residues. Germline-derived CDR1 and CDR2 are SGHKS and YYEKEE (reference sequence). The CDR3 sequence is CASNDANTYNEQFF. Written as DNA, the CDR3 is TGTGCCAGCAACGACGCGAACACCTACAATGAGCAGTTCTTC.

This clonotype has a handful of counts. A much bigger clone sits one base away, suggesting this may be a read error. The chain combines TRBV29-1 with TRBJ2-4; D call uncertain. The ends were cut back, 5 bases at V and 0 bases at J, with 14 bases in the middle. This CDR3 comprises 15 residues. Germline V gene sequence: CDR1 SQVTM, CDR2 ANQGSEA. The CDR3 loop reads CSVFGQAGAKNIQYF. The CDR3 nucleotides read TGCAGCGTTTTTGGTCAGGCTGGAGCCAAAAACATTCAGTACTTC.

The chain couples TRBV25-1 to TRBJ2-1; D gene uncertain. Trimming left V 7 bases short and J 6 bases short, with 13 bases between. This CDR3 comprises 13 residues. Germline lookup yields CDR1 MGHDK and CDR2 SYGVNS. CDR3 in DNA: TGTGCCAGCAACTTGACCCCCGGCAATGAGCAGTTCTTC. This encodes CASNLTPGNEQFF. The variable domain in full, with the rest retrieved from reference TRBV25-1 and TRBJ2-1, is EADIYQTPRYLVIGTGKKITLECSQTMGHDKMYWYQQDPGMELHLIHYSYGVNSTEKGDLSSESTVSRIRTEHFPLTLESARPSHTSQYLCASNLTPGNEQFFGPGTRLTVL.

J is TRBJ1-4 and V is TRBV11-1, with 11 bases aligning to TRBD1. The CDR3 spans 18 residues. In germline, CDR1 is SGHAT, CDR2 FQDESV (reference sequence). V was pared by 5 bases and J by 0 bases, with 8 bases of the junction left unmatched. The CDR3 sequence is CASSVGTGGPATNEKLFF. The DNA of the CDR3 is TGTGCCAGCAGCGTTGGGACAGGGGGACCTGCAACTAATGAAAAACTGTTTTTT.

CDR3: CASSLPPTEEAFF. CDR3 nucleotide sequence: TGTGCCAGCAGCTTACCCCCCACAGAAGAAGCTTTCTTT. The chain employs TRBV7-9 and TRBJ1-1, with no clear D. The germline V and J ends were trimmed by 2 bases and 8 bases, with 12 bases remaining between them. CDR1 SEHNR and CDR2 FQNEAQ come from the germline V gene (reference sequence). This CDR3 is 13 amino acids long.

This chain links TRBV7-2 with TRBJ2-3; 7 bases map to TRBD2. The CDR3 runs to 15 residues. Per germline, CDR1 SGHTA and CDR2 FQGNSA. With V trimmed by 2 bases and J by 3 bases, 5 bases remained unmatched. The CDR3 region is CASSLYGAGTDTQYF. The CDR3 nucleotides read TGTGCCAGCAGCTTATATGGAGCGGGAACAGATACGCAGTATTTT.

V is TRBV5-1 and J is TRBJ1-6, with 8 bases that match TRBD1. Germline CDR1 is SGHRS and CDR2 is YFSETQ. Unmatched junction bases numbered 10, after V lost 4 bases and J lost 7 bases. The CDR3 runs to 16 residues. Here the CDR3 DNA reads TGCGCCAGCAGCGAAGACAGGGGAATAAAAAATTCACCCCTCCACTTT. Residues: CASSEDRGIKNSPLHF.

The chain links TRBV20-1 to TRBJ2-3, with 13 bases identical to TRBD2. The CDR3 runs to 17 residues. Germline V CDR1 and CDR2: DFQATT, SNEGSKA (reference sequence). The V and J ends lost 0 bases and 5 bases, in that order; junction bases with no gene match: 8. The chain's CDR3 is CSARDPRTSGRLDTQYF. The CDR3 nucleotides are TGCAGTGCTAGAGATCCTCGGACTAGCGGGAGATTAGATACGCAGTATTTT.

This clonotype was seen only a few times. The rearrangement uses TRBV12-3 or TRBV12-4 and TRBJ2-1, with a weak D call TRBD2 (6 bases). CDR3 length: 15 residues. V lost 3 bases and J lost 3, with 12 bases in between. The CDR3 bases are TGTGCCAGCAGTTTGCCGGGACTCCTCTACAATGAGCAGTTCTTC. It is translated as CASSLPGLLYNEQFF.

This chain links TRBV4-1 with TRBJ2-3; D could derive from TRBD1 or TRBD2 (5 bases each). This CDR3 contains 18 residues. Germline V gives CDR1 MGHRA, CDR2 YSYEKL. The ends were cut back, 1 base at V and 0 bases at J, with 17 bases in the middle. DNA for the CDR3: TGCGCCAGCAGCCAAGGAACCGCAAAGGGACCTAGCACAGATACGCAGTATTTT. The encoded protein is CASSQGTAKGPSTDTQYF.

The chain links TRBV7-9 to TRBJ1-1; 7 nucleotides agree with TRBD1. Unmatched junction bases numbered 5, after V lost 8 bases and J lost 2 bases. Germline V gene sequence: CDR1 SEHNR, CDR2 FQNEAQ (reference sequence). This CDR3 is 13 amino acids long. CDR3 nucleotide sequence: TGTGCCAGCCGGGGGGACAGCAACACTGAAGCTTTCTTT. Its translation is CASRGDSNTEAFF.

This clonotype was found many times. The rearrangement links TRBV13 to TRBJ2-7; no clear D gene. Germline CDR1 is PRHDT and CDR2 is FYEKMQ (reference sequence). This CDR3 region has 14 residues. The V end lost 1 base, the J end lost 0 bases, and 7 bases lay between the germline ends. This chain's CDR3 is CASSLEVGSYEQYF. DNA of the CDR3: TGTGCCAGCAGCTTAGAAGTCGGCTCCTACGAGCAGTACTTC. Using reference TRBV13 and TRBJ2-7 for the parts outside the CDR3, the full variable domain is AAGVIQSPRHLIKEKRETATLKCYPIPRHDTVYWYQQGPGQDPQFLISFYEKMQSDKGSIPDRFSAQQFSDYHSELNMSSLELGDSALYFCASSLEVGSYEQYFGPGTRLTVT.

This chain links TRBV9 with TRBJ1-3; no clear D gene. With 0 bases removed from V and 0 bases from J, the gap between germline ends came to 13 bases. The CDR3 is made up of 17 amino acids. Germline-derived CDR1 and CDR2 are SGDLS and YYNGEE. The CDR3 loop reads CASSVGLSGRSGNTIYF. DNA of the CDR3: TGTGCCAGCAGCGTAGGACTGTCCGGGCGCTCTGGAAACACCATATATTTT.

This rearrangement joins TRBV5-1 to TRBJ2-7; D perhaps matches TRBD2 (6 bases). CDR3 length equals 15 residues. V dropped 4 bases and J dropped 0 bases, with 14 bases sitting between them. Germline CDR1 SGHRS, CDR2 YFSETQ. The DNA for the CDR3 is TGCGCCAGCAGCGTCCGGGACTCGGGCTCCTACGAGCAGTACTTC. It translates to CASSVRDSGSYEQYF. The full variable domain, in which reference TRBV5-1 and TRBJ2-7 provide the parts outside the CDR3, is KAGVTQTPRYLIKTRGQQVTLSCSPISGHRSVSWYQQTPGQGLQFLFEYFSETQRNKGNFPGRFSGRQFSNSRSEMNVSTLELGDSALYLCASSVRDSGSYEQYFGPGTRLTVT.

The V call is TRBV20-1, the J call TRBJ2-7, with D tentatively TRBD1 (5 bases). The CDR3 consists of 12 residues. V lost 4 bases to trimming and J lost 3 bases, with 10 bases between them. CDR1 is DFQATT and CDR2 is SNEGSKA in the germline V gene (reference sequence). CDR3 nucleotides: TGCAGTGCTAATAGGGGCATCTACGAGCAGTACTTC. Residues: CSANRGIYEQYF.

This sequence joins TRBV5-6 and TRBJ1-5, with D possibly TRBD1 on 5 matching bases. The CDR3 spans 15 residues. Germline V gene sequence: CDR1 SGHDT, CDR2 YYEEEE. V was cut by 3 bases and J by 0 bases, with 10 bases left in between. The CDR3, as DNA: TGTGCCAGCAGCTACCGGGACCCTAGCAATCAGCCCCAGCATTTT. Its translation is CASSYRDPSNQPQHF.

This clonotype appeared a few times. This chain joins TRBV10-2 and TRBJ2-7; unclear D gene. The CDR3 runs 12 residues. V shed 4 bases and J shed 6 bases, with 10 bases lying between them. Germline V gene lookup returns CDR1 WSHSY and CDR2 SAAADI. The CDR3 region is CASSVSTSEQYF. In DNA form, the CDR3 reads TGCGCCAGCAGTGTTAGCACGAGCGAGCAGTACTTC.

The V gene is TRBV9, the J gene TRBJ1-1; weak D call: TRBD1 (5 bases). The germline CDR1 and CDR2 sequences are SGDLS and YYNGEE. V was shortened by 0 bases and J by 7 bases, with 7 bases between the two germline ends. CDR3 length equals 12 residues. CDR3 in amino acids: CASSVGGGEAFF. The CDR3 region has the DNA TGTGCCAGCAGCGTAGGGGGGGGTGAAGCTTTCTTT. Looking up the rest from reference TRBV9 and TRBJ1-1 gives the full variable domain: DSGVTQTPKHLITATGQRVTLRCSPRSGDLSVYWYQQSLDQGLQFLIQYYNGEERAKGNILERFSAQQFPDLHSELNLSSLELGDSALYFCASSVGGGEAFFGQGTRLTVV.

This clonotype has more than one count but fewer than ten. CDR3 protein: CASSLDSSVTNEQFF. CDR3 in DNA: TGTGCCAGCAGCTTGGACAGTTCCGTTACAAATGAGCAGTTCTTC. The chain uses TRBV5-4 and TRBJ2-1; D is ambiguous. Trimming stripped 0 bases from V and 7 bases from J, with 14 bases between. CDR3 size: 15 residues. The V gene's germline CDR1 is SGHNT and CDR2 YYREEE (reference sequence). Drawing the rest from reference TRBV5-4 and TRBJ2-1, the complete variable domain is ETGVTQSPTHLIKTRGQQVTLRCSSQSGHNTVSWYQQALGQGPQFIFQYYREEENGRGNFPPRFSGLQFPNYSSELNVNALELDDSALYLCASSLDSSVTNEQFFGPGTRLTVL.

CDR3 in amino acids: CASSLQSASEAFF. Written as DNA, the CDR3 is TGTGCCAGCAGCTTACAGTCAGCGAGTGAAGCTTTCTTT. The gene calls are TRBV7-9 and TRBJ1-1; no clear D gene. V was pared by 2 bases and J by 7 bases, with 11 bases between. CDR1 and CDR2 (germline): SEHNR, FQNEAQ (reference sequence). The CDR3 contains 13 residues. Full variable domain (rest looked up from reference TRBV7-9 and TRBJ1-1): DTGVSQNPRHKITKRGQNVTFRCDPISEHNRLYWYRQTLGQGPEFLTYFQNEAQLEKSRLLSDRFSAERPKGSFSTLEIQRTEQGDSAMYLCASSLQSASEAFFGQGTRLTVV.

This clonotype occurred a few times. This chain joins TRBV5-1 and TRBJ2-5; possibly TRBD2 for D (6 bases). The CDR3 extends over 14 amino acids. V lost 6 bases and J 1 base, leaving 13 bases between the germline ends. Germline CDR1 is SGHRS and CDR2 is YFSETQ. The DNA of the CDR3 is TGCGCCAGCAATGGGGGGACCCCCCAAGAGACCCAGTACTTC. Translated, it gives CASNGGTPQETQYF.

This clonotype has a count of ten or more. J is TRBJ2-1 and V is TRBV5-1, with 8 nucleotides matching TRBD2. Trimming at V came to 5 bases and at J to 5 bases, leaving 6 bases not matched to a gene. The CDR3 sequence is 14 residues long. CDR1 SGHRS and CDR2 YFSETQ come from the germline V gene. The CDR3 loop reads CASSYGSGNNEQFF. For the CDR3, the DNA is TGCGCCAGCAGTTATGGTAGCGGGAACAATGAGCAGTTCTTC.

This clonotype was observed a handful of times. The genes are TRBV5-1 and TRBJ2-3; possible D gene TRBD1, 5 bases. Per germline, CDR1 SGHRS and CDR2 YFSETQ. The CDR3 is made up of 15 amino acids. Trimming shortened V by 0 bases and J by 4 bases, and 12 bases separated the two germline ends. The CDR3 region has the DNA TGCGCCAGCAGCTTGGAGCTCCAGGGTTCAGATACGCAGTATTTT. Translated, it gives CASSLELQGSDTQYF.

This clonotype was counted ten times or more. The chain uses TRBV7-3 and TRBJ1-1, with D perhaps TRBD1 (5 bases). Germline V gene data show CDR1 as SGHTA and CDR2 as FQGTGA. The ends were cut back, 3 bases at V and 7 bases at J, with 9 bases in the middle. The CDR3 contains 12 residues. The CDR3 sequence: CASSFVGGEAFF. CDR3 DNA: TGTGCCAGCAGCTTTGTCGGGGGTGAAGCTTTCTTT.

This sequence joins TRBV7-6 and TRBJ2-2; 9 bases are a match to TRBD1. The V gene end was trimmed by 10 bases and the J gene end by 4 bases; junction bases not matched to a gene: 7. The V gene's germline CDR1 is SGHVS and CDR2 FNYEAQ. The CDR3 contains 14 residues. In nucleotides, the CDR3 is TGTGCCATAACAGGGGGCGCGGGCACCGGGGAGCTGTTTTTT. It translates to CAITGGAGTGELFF. The full variable domain, completed using reference TRBV7-6 and TRBJ2-2, is GAGVSQSPRYKVTKRGQDVALRCDPISGHVSLYWYRQALGQGPEFLTYFNYEAQQDKSGLPNDRFSAERPEGSISTLTIQRTEQRDSAMYRCAITGGAGTGELFFGEGSRLTVL.